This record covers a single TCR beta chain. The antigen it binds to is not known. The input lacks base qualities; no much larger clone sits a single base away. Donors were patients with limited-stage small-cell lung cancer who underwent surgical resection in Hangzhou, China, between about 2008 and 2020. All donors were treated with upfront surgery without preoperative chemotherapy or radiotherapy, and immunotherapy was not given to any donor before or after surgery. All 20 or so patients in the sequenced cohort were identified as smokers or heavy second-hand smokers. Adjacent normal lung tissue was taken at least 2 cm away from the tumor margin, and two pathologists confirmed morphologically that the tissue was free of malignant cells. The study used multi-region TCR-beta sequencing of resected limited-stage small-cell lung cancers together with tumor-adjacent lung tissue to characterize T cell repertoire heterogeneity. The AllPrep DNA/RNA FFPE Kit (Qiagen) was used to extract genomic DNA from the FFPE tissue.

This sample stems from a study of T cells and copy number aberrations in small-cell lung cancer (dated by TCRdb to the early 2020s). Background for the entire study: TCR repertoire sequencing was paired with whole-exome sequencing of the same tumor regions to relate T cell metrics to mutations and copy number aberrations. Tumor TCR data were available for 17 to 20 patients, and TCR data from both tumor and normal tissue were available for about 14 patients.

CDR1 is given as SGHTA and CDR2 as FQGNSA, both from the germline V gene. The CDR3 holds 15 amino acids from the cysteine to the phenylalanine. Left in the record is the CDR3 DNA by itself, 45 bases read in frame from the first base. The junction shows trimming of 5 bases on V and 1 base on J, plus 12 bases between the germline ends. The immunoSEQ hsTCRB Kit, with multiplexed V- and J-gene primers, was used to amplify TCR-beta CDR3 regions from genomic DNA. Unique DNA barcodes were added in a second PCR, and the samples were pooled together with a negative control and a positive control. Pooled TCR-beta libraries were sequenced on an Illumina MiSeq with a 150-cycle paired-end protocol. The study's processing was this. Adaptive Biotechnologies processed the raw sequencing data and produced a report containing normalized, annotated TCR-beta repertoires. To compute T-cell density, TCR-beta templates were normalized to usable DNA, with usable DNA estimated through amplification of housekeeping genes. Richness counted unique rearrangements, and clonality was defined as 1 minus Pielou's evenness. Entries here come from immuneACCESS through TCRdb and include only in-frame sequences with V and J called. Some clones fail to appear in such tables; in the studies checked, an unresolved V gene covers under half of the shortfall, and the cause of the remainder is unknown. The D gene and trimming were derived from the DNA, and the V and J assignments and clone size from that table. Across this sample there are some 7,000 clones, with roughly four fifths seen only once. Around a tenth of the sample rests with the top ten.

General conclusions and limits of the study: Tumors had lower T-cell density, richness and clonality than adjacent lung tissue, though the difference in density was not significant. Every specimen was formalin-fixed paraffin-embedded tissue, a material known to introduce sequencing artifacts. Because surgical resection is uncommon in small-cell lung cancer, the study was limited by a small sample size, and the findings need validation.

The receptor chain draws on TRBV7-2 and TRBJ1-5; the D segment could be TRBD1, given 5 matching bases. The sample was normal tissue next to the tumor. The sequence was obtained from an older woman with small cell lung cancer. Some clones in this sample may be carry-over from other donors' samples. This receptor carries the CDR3 CASSPVGGSNQPQHF. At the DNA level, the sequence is TGTGCCAGCAGCCCGGTGGGGGGAAGCAATCAGCCCCAGCATTTT.